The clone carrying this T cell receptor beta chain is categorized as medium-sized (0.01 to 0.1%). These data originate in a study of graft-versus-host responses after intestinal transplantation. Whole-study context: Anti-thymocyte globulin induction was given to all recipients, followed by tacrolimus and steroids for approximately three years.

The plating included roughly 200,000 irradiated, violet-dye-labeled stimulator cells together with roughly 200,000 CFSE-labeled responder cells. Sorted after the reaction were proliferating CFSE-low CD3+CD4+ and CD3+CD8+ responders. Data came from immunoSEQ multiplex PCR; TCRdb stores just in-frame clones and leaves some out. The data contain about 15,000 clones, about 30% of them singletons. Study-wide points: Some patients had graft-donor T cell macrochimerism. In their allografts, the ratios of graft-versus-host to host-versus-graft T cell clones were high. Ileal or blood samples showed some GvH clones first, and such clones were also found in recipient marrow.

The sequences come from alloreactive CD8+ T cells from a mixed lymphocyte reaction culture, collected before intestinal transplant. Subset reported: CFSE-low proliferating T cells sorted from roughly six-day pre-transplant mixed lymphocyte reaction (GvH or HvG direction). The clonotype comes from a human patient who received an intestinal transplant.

CDR3 DNA: TGCGCCATCCTGACAGGGGGCATCATGGACACTGAAGCTTTCTTT. This translates into CAILTGGIMDTEAFF. The chain is built from TRBV10-1 and TRBJ1-1; 10 bases are a match to TRBD1. CDR1 WNHNN and CDR2 SYGVQD come from the germline V gene (reference sequence). The ends lost 10 bases at V and 3 bases at J; junction bases unmatched: 11. This CDR3 spans 15 amino acids.